The table lists the clone carrying this TCR beta chain with a count of one. CDR3 length equals 16 residues. Germline V gene data show CDR1 as MNHNY and CDR2 as SVGAGI (reference sequence). Germline trimming cut 7 bases from V and 1 base from J; bases unmatched to any gene: 10. Profiling relied on immunoSEQ multiplex PCR, and the TCRdb table lists in-frame clones only, not all of them. Among around 260,000 clones, approximately 84% were seen once, and the ten largest hold about 15%. The sample originates from a study of blood T cell repertoires in COVID-19. The sample comprised peripheral blood. This chain joins TRBV6-6 and TRBJ2-7; 10 bases are a match to TRBD1. This TCR came from a person aged 70 to 80 with COVID-19, enrolled during active disease. CDR3 nucleotides: TGTGCCAGCACCACCCCGAGACAGGGGGCGTCCTACGAGCAGTACTTC. Translated: CASTTPRQGASYEQYF.